These T cell receptor beta chains were read from a single sample in a study of blood T cell repertoires in COVID-19. The method was immunoSEQ multiplex PCR; TCRdb's version includes in-frame clones alone and lacks a portion of them. The sample carries some 250,000 clones, approximately 80% recorded once. Source material: peripheral blood. The source of these receptors is a man in his sixties with acute or convalescent COVID-19. Each CDR3 is given with its conserved first and last residue. Fields, in order: V gene, CDR3 protein.

V gene: TRBV7-9; CDR3 protein: CASSLDGQGAEAFF
V gene: TRBV6-6; CDR3 protein: CASSYSDRDDEQYF
V gene: TRBV12-3/TRBV12-4; CDR3 protein: CASSADTNYGYTF
V gene: TRBV7-2; CDR3 protein: CASSLVGQPSEPQHF
V gene: TRBV11-3; CDR3 protein: CASSLVPGQGAEQYF
V gene: TRBV7-9; CDR3 protein: CASSSTPGGTGYTF
V gene: TRBV7-9; CDR3 protein: CASSLGQGSEAFF
V gene: TRBV5-1; CDR3 protein: CASSLASGRGGYTF
V gene: TRBV13; CDR3 protein: CASSLPGYYNEQFF
V gene: TRBV5-1; CDR3 protein: CASRAGTGYEKLFF
V gene: TRBV21-1; CDR3 protein: CASSNAHGQGSISYNSPLHF
V gene: TRBV6-1; CDR3 protein: CASSEALTSGDREFF